This T cell receptor beta chain was identified during a study of Ad26.COV2.S vaccination and SARS-CoV-2 variants (dated by TCRdb to the early 2020s). Some background on the complete study: Donors in the vaccine arm were drawn from COV1001, a phase I-IIa trial of Ad26.COV2.S in healthy adults that was multicentre, randomized, double-blind and placebo-controlled. Investigators did not know the trial group allocation while performing experiments and assessing outcomes. The specificity and breadth of SARS-CoV-2-reactive T cell receptors after Ad26.COV2.S vaccination were assessed by TCRbeta repertoire sequencing. Participants in the trial were split at random into five groups of five each, receiving low-dose or high-dose Ad26.COV2.S once or twice, or else placebo on both occasions. Ad26.COV2.S was administered intramuscularly at a dose of 5x10^10 or 1x10^11 viral particles, either as one shot or as two shots given 56 days apart. The TCR-sequenced set comprised approximately 32 samples: approximately 19 Ad26.COV2.S vaccine recipients, 5 placebo recipients and 8 SARS-CoV-2 convalescent individuals. Findings and caveats that apply to the study as a whole: Substantial breadth of spike-specific CD8+ and CD4+ T cell responses was reported after vaccination. Non-spike TCR breadth was comparable between vaccine and placebo recipients, consistent with the vaccine containing only spike. Ad26.COV2.S recipients had higher spike-specific TCR breadth than placebo recipients (P = 0.0014). The authors noted that the TCR breadth and depth analyses may have underestimated total T cell responses. The study was not powered to compare responses between vaccine doses or regimens.

This sample's treatment or condition label indicates: about 20 received Ad26.COV2.S at low or high dose, single or two shots; several received placebo; per-sample allocation not given. For vaccine and placebo recipients, repertoires were sequenced using samples collected on day 63 after the first injection. In Cohort 1b, roughly 26 adults aged 18-55 years were enrolled at a single site in Boston, USA, between 29 July and 7 August 2020. As a vaccine, Ad26.COV2.S was a replication-incompetent adenovirus type 26 vector that expressed a prefusion-stabilized SARS-CoV-2 spike protein derived from the original Wuhan strain. The junction carries 16 bases between V and J, which are trimmed by 7 bases and 0 bases respectively. Reading the germline V gene gives CDR1 SNHLY and CDR2 FYNNEI. Including cysteine and phenylalanine, the CDR3 has 16 amino acids. The only DNA kept is the CDR3, 48 bases in frame from the first base.

Worth noting for this clone: The specificity of this receptor is unknown. No much larger clonotype is one base removed from it; base qualities were not supplied.

The immunoSEQ Assay was the method used to sequence TCRbeta CDR3 regions. After extraction, genomic DNA underwent amplification by bias-controlled multiplex PCR, followed by high-throughput sequencing. Per the source publication's procedure: Collapsing and filtering of sequences were performed to quantify the absolute abundance of each unique TCRbeta CDR3 region. Usable DNA was measured by amplifying reference genes present in all nucleated cells, and TCRbeta template counts were normalized to that usable DNA to estimate T cell fraction. Repertoire TCRs were annotated as SARS-CoV-2-specific when V gene, CDR3 amino acid sequence and J gene were exactly matched to a known reactive TCR set. The reference SARS-CoV-2 TCR set was obtained from MIRA and was filtered for enrichment in COVID-19-positive ImmuneCODE repertoires, whereby public or cross-reactive TCRs were removed. Based on the MIRA antigens, annotated TCRs were further analysed at the level of specific ORF or position within ORF. Breadth was defined as the number of annotated unique rearrangements divided by the total number of unique productive rearrangements, and depth was defined as the summed frequency of the annotated unique rearrangements. Two-sided Wilcoxon rank-sum tests were used to compare TCR breadth between groups. Drawn from immuneACCESS, this table holds only the in-frame rearrangements with V and J called that TCRdb kept. Clones are partly lost; checked studies trace under half to an unresolved V gene and leave the rest unexplained. V and J calls and clone size are given by that table; D and trimming were obtained from the DNA. The sample table holds about 440,000 clones, of which roughly 85% were seen once. The ten largest clones represent around 13% of the sample.

The TCR was taken from a person between 18 and 65 years old who received the Ad26.COV2.S COVID-19 vaccine or a placebo. The sequence joins TRBV2 to TRBJ1-3; possibly the D gene is TRBD1, per 5 matching bases. This sample comprised peripheral blood, obtained in a trial of Ad26.COV2.S vaccine versus placebo. This receptor has the CDR3 CASTRGLLSSGNTIYF. In nucleotides, the sequence is TGTGCCAGCACAAGGGGACTTCTTAGCTCTGGAAACACCATATATTTT.